Each of the 6 T cell receptor beta chains below was sequenced from the same sample in a study of CD8+CD57+ T cells in acquired aplastic anemia. Patients chosen for sequencing had CD8+CD57+ cells that had expanded, as shown by flow cytometry. Profiling that covered TCR beta VDJ and CDR3 relied on genomic DNA as its template. TCRdb reanalysed the reads using MiXCR and keeps one entry per CDR3 protein. The profile covers 260,000 or so distinct CDR3 sequences, with around 45% appearing a single time and under 9% taken by the ten largest. Sequencing used sorted CD4+, CD8+, or CD8+CD57+ T cells (not recorded which) from PBMCs. Receptor source: a human donor with aplastic anemia.

This clonotype appeared many times. V is TRBV2 and J is TRBJ1-3; D is undetermined. Per the germline V gene, CDR1 is SNHLY and CDR2 is FYNNEI. The CDR3 spans 15 residues. Trimming left V 2 bases short and J 3 bases short, with 11 bases between. The chain's CDR3 is CASSEFGTIGNTIYF. The CDR3 bases are TGTGCCAGCAGTGAATTTGGAACAATTGGAAACACCATATATTTT.

The rearrangement joins TRBV20-1 to TRBJ1-1; D remains ambiguous. CDR1 is DFQATT, CDR2 SNEGSKA, per germline (reference sequence). V dropped 5 bases and J dropped 3 bases, with 10 bases sitting between them. This CDR3 contains 12 residues. The CDR3 DNA reads as TGCAGTGCTTCTCGAGCTGACACTGAAGCTTTCTTT. It yields the protein CSASRADTEAFF.

The V and J genes are TRBV10-3 and TRBJ2-2; perhaps TRBD2 as D (5 bases). The V gene's germline CDR1 is ENHRY and CDR2 SYGVKD. Between the trimmed V and J ends, which lost 2 bases and 7 bases, there was a span of 8 bases. This CDR3 is 13 amino acids long. The CDR3 DNA follows: TGTGCCATCAGTGAGACAACTAGCGGGGAGCTGTTTTTT. This codes for CAISETTSGELFF.

This clonotype was seen a handful of times. The rearrangement links TRBV5-1 to TRBJ2-7; TRBD1 is a possible D gene (5 bases). V lost 0 bases to trimming and J lost 2 bases, with 12 bases between them. Looked up from germline, CDR1 is SGHRS and CDR2 is YFSETQ. This CDR3 is 15 amino acids long. For the CDR3, the DNA is TGCGCCAGCAGCTTGGCGTCAGGGAATCCCTACGAGCAGTACTTC. Translating gives CASSLASGNPYEQYF.

This clonotype was found a few times. The chain links TRBV3-2 to TRBJ2-7; the DNA was not compared with TRBD1, the D call given in the table. TRBV3-2 is flagged as a pseudogene. There are 14 residues in the CDR3. The CDR3 reads CATDGDRGSYEQYF. Written as DNA, the CDR3 is TGTGCCACCGACGGGGACAGGGGTTCCTACGAGCAGTACTTC.

The rearrangement uses TRBV6-5 and TRBJ2-7, with D possibly called TRBD1 or TRBD2 (5 bases each). Germline V lookup: CDR1 MNHEY, CDR2 SVGAGI. V was trimmed by 0 bases and J by 3 bases, leaving 12 bases between them. The CDR3 length is 15 residues. The CDR3 nucleotides read TGTGCCAGCAGTTACTCGGGGGAATTCGGCTACGAGCAGTACTTC. It encodes CASSYSGEFGYEQYF.